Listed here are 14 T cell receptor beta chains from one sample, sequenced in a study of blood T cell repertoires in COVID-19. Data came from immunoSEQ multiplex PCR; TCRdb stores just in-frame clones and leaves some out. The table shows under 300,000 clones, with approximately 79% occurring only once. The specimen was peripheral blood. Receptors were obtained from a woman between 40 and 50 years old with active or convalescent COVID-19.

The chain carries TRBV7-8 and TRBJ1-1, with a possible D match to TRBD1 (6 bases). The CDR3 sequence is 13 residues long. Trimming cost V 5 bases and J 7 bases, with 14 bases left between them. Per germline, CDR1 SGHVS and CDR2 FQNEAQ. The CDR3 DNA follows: TGTGCCAGCAGCGATAGGGGGAAGAGTGAAGCTTTCTTT. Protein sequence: CASSDRGKSEAFF.

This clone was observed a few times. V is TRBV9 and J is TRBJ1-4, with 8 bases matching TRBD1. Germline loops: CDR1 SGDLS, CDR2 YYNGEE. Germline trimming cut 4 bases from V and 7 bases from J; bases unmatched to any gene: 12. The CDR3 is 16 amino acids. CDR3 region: CASSSGYGQGPEKLFF. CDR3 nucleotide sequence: TGTGCCAGCAGCTCCGGGTATGGACAGGGTCCTGAAAAACTGTTTTTT.

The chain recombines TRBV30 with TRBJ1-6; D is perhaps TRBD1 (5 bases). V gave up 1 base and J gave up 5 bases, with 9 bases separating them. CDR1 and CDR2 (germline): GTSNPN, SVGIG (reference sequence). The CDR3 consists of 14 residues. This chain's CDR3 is CAWSDGHNNSPLHF. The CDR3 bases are TGTGCCTGGAGTGATGGACACAATAATTCACCCCTCCACTTT.

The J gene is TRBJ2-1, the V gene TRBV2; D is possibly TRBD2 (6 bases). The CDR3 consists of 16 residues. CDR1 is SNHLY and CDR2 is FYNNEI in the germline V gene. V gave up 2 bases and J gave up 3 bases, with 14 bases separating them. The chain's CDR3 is CASSEPRVGGYNEQFF. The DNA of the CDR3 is TGTGCCAGCAGTGAACCCCGAGTGGGGGGCTACAATGAGCAGTTCTTC.

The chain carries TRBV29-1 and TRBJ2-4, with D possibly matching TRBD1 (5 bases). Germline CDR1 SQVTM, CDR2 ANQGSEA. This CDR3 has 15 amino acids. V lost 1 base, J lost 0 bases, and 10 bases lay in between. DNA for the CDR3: TGCAGCGTTGAAGGACAGTTATTAGCCAAAAACATTCAGTACTTC. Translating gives CSVEGQLLAKNIQYF. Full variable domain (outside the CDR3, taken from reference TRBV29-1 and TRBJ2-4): SAVISQKPSRDICQRGTSLTIQCQVDSQVTMMFWYRQQPGQSLTLIATANQGSEATYESGFVIDKFPISRPNLTFSTLTVSNMSPEDSSIYLCSVEGQLLAKNIQYFGAGTRLSVL.

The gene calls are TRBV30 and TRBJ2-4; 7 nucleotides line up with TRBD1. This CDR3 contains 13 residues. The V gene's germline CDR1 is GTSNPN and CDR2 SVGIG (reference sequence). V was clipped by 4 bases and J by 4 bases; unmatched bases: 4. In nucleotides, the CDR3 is TGTGCCTGGAAAAAGGGACAGAAAAACATTCAGTACTTC. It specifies CAWKKGQKNIQYF.

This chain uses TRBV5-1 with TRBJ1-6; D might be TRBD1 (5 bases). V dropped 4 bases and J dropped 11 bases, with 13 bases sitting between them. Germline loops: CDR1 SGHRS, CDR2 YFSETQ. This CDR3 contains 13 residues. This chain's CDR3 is CASSPSGNPPLHF. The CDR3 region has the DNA TGCGCCAGCAGCCCTTCAGGGAATCCACCCCTCCACTTT.

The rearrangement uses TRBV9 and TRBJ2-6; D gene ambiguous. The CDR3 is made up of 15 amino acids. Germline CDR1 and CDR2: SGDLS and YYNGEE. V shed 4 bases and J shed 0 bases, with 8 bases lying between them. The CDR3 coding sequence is TGTGCCAGCAGCCCCTTCTTCTCTGGGGCCAACGTCCTGACTTTC. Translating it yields CASSPFFSGANVLTF.

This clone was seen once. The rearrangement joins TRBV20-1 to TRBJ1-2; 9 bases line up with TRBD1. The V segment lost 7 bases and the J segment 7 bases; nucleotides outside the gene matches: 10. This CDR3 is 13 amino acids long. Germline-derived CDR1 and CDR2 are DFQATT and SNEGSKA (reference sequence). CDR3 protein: CSVSNRGRSGYTF. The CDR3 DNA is TGCAGTGTTAGTAACAGGGGGCGAAGTGGCTACACCTTC.

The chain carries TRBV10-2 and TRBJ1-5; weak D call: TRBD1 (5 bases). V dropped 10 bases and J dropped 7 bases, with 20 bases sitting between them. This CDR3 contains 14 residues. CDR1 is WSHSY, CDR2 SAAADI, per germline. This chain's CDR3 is CATRAGGSRQPQHF. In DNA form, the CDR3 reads TGCGCCACCAGGGCAGGTGGGTCACGGCAGCCCCAGCATTTT.

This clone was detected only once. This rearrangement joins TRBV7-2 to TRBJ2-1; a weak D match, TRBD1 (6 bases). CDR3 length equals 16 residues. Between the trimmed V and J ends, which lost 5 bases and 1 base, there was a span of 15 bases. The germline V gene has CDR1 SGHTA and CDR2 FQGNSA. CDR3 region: CASSLQVGQSYNEQFF. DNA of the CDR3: TGTGCCAGCAGCCTCCAGGTTGGACAGTCCTACAATGAGCAGTTCTTC.

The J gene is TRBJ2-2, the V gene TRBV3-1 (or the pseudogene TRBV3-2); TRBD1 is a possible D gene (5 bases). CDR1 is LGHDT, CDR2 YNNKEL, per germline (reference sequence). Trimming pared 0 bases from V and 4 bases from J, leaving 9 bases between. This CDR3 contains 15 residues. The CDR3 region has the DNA TGTGCCAGCAGCCAAGAGGGCAGGGTCACCGGGGAGCTGTTTTTT. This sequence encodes CASSQEGRVTGELFF.

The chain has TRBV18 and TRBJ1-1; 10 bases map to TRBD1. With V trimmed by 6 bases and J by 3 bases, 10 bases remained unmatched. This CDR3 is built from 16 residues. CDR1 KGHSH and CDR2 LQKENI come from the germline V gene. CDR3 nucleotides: TGTGCCAGCTCTCCAGAACCGACAGGGGGCGACACTGAAGCTTTCTTT. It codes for CASSPEPTGGDTEAFF.

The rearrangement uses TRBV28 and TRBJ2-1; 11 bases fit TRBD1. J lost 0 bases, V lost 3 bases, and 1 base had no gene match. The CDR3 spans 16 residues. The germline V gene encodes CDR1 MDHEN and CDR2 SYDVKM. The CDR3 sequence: CASSFGTGGSYNEQFF. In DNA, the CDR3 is TGTGCCAGCAGTTTCGGGACAGGGGGCTCCTACAATGAGCAGTTCTTC.